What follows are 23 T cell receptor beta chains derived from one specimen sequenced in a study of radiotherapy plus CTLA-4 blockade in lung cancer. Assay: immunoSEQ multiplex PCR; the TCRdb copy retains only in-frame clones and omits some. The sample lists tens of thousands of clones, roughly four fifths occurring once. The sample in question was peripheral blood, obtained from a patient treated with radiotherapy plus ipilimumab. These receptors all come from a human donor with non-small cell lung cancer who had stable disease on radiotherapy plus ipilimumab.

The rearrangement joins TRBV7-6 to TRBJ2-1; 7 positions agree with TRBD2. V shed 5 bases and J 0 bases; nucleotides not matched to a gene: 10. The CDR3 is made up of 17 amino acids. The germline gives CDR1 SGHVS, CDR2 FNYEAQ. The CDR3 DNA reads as TGTGCCAGCAGCCCCCGCGCTAGCGGCTTCTCCTACAATGAGCAGTTCTTC. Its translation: CASSPRASGFSYNEQFF. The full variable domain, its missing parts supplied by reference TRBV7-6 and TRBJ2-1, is GAGVSQSPRYKVTKRGQDVALRCDPISGHVSLYWYRQALGQGPEFLTYFNYEAQQDKSGLPNDRFSAERPEGSISTLTIQRTEQRDSAMYRCASSPRASGFSYNEQFFGPGTRLTVL.

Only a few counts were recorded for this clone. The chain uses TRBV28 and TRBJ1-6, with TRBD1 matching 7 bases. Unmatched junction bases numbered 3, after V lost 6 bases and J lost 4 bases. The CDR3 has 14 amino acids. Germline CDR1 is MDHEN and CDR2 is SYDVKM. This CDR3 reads CASSPGQYNSPLHF. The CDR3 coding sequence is TGTGCCAGCAGCCCGGGACAGTATAATTCACCCCTCCACTTT.

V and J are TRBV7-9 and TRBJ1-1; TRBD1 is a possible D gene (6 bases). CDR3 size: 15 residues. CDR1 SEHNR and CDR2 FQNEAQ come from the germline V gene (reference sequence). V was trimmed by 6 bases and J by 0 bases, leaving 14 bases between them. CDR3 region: CASRSDRGMNTEAFF. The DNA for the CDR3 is TGTGCCAGCAGGTCCGATAGGGGGATGAACACTGAAGCTTTCTTT.

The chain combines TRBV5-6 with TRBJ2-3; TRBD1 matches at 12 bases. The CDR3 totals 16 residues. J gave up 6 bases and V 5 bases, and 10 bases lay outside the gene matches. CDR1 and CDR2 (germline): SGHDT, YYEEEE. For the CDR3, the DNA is TGTGCCAGCAGATCCCGGGGGGACAGGGGGCAGGATACGCAGTATTTT. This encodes CASRSRGDRGQDTQYF. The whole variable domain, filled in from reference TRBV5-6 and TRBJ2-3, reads DAGVTQSPTHLIKTRGQQVTLRCSPKSGHDTVSWYQQALGQGPQFIFQYYEEEERQRGNFPDRFSGHQFPNYSSELNVNALLLGDSALYLCASRSRGDRGQDTQYFGPGTRLTVL.

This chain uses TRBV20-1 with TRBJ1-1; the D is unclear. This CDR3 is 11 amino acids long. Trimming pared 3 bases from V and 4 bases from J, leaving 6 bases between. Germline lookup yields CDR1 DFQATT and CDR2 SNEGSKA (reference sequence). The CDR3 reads CSARVRTEAFF. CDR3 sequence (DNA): TGCAGTGCTAGGGTGCGCACTGAAGCTTTCTTT.

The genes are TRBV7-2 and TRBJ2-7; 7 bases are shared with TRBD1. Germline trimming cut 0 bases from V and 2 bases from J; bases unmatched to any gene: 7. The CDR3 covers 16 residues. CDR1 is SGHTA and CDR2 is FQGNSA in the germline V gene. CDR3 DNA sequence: TGTGCCAGCAGCTTAGCCCCGGGACAGACCGCCTACGAGCAGTACTTC. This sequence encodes CASSLAPGQTAYEQYF.

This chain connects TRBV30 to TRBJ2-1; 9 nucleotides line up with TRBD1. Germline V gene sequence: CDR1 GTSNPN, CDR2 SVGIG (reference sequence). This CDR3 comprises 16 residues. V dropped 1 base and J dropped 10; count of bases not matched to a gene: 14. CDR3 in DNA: TGTGCCTGGAGTGGAGGAACGGGACAGGGCGAATGGGAGCAGTTCTTC. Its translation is CAWSGGTGQGEWEQFF.

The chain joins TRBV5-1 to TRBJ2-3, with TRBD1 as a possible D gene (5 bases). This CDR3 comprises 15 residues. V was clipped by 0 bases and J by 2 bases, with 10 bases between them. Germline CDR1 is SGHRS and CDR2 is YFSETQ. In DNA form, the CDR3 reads TGCGCCAGCAGCTTGGTAGGGGCTTACACAGATACGCAGTATTTT. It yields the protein CASSLVGAYTDTQYF. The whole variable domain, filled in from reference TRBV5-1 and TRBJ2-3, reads KAGVTQTPRYLIKTRGQQVTLSCSPISGHRSVSWYQQTPGQGLQFLFEYFSETQRNKGNFPGRFSGRQFSNSRSEMNVSTLELGDSALYLCASSLVGAYTDTQYFGPGTRLTVL.

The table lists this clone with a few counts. CDR3 sequence reads: CAWSKGTNQPQHF. In nucleotides, the CDR3 is TGTGCCTGGTCTAAGGGGACCAATCAGCCCCAGCATTTT. The rearrangement joins TRBV30 to TRBJ1-5, with D possibly matching TRBD1 (5 bases). Germline-derived CDR1 and CDR2 are GTSNPN and SVGIG (reference sequence). Trimming stripped 5 bases from V and 3 bases from J, with 11 bases between. CDR3 size: 13 residues.

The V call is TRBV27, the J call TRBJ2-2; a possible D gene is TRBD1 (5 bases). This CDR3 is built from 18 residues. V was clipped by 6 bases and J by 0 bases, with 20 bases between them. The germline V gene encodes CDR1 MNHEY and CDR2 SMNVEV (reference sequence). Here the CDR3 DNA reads TGTGCCAGCAGCCCTCGGATAGGACGGACAACGAACACCGGGGAGCTGTTTTTT. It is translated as CASSPRIGRTTNTGELFF.

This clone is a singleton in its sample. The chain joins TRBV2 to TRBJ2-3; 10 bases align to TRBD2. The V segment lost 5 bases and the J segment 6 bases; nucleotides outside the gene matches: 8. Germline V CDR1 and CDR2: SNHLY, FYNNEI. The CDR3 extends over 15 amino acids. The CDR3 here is CASSQRGGGLDTQYF. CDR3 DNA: TGTGCCAGCAGTCAGCGGGGGGGCGGGTTGGATACGCAGTATTTT.

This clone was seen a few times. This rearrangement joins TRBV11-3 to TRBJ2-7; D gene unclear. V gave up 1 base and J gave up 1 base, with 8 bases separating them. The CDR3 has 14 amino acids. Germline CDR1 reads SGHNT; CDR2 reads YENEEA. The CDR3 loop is CASSLGHLSYEQYF. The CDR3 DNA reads TGTGCCAGCAGCTTAGGTCACCTATCCTACGAGCAGTACTTC.

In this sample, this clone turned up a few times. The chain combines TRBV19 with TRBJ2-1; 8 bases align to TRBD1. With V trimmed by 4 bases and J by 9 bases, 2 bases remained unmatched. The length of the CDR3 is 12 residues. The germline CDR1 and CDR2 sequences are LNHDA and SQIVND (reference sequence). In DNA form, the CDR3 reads TGTGCCAGTAGTAGACAGGGGACTGAGCAGTTCTTC. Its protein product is CASSRQGTEQFF.

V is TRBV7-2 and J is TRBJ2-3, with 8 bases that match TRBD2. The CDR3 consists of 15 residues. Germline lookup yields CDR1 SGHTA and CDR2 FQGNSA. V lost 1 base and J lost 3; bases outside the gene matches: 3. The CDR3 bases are TGTGCCAGCAGCTTAGTTGGCGGGAGGACAGATACGCAGTATTTT. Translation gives CASSLVGGRTDTQYF.

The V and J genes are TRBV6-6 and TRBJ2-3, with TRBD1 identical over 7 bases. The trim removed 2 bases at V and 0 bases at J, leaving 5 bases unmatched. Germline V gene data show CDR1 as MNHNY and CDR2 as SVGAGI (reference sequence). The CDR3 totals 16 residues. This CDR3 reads CASSYQDRDSTDTQYF. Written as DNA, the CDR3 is TGTGCCAGCAGTTACCAAGACAGGGACAGCACAGATACGCAGTATTTT.

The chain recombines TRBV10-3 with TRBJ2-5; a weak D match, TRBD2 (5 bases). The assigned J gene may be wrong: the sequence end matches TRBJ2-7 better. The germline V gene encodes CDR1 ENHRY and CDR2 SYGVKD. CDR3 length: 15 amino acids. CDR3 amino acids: CAISEDWWSGNEQYF. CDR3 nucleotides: TGTGCCATCAGTGAGGATTGGTGGAGCGGCAACGAGCAGTACTTC.

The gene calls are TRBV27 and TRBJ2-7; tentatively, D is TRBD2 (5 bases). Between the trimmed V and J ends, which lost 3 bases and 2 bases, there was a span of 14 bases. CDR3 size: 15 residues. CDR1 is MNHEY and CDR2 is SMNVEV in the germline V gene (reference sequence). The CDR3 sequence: CASSLDAGSPYEQYF. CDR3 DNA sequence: TGTGCCAGCAGTTTGGATGCGGGCAGCCCCTACGAGCAGTACTTC.

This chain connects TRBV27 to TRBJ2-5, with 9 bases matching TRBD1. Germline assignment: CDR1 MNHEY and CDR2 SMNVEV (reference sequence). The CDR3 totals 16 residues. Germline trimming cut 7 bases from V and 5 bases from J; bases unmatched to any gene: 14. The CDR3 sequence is CASTPFPGQGPETQYF. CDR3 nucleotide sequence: TGTGCCAGCACCCCGTTCCCAGGACAGGGGCCCGAGACCCAGTACTTC.

The CDR3 sequence is CASSLTDRANQPQHF. The CDR3 region has the DNA TGTGCCAGCAGCCTCACGGACAGGGCCAATCAGCCCCAGCATTTT. The genes are TRBV7-8 and TRBJ1-5; 8 bases map to TRBD1. The CDR3 has 15 amino acids. Per the germline V gene, CDR1 is SGHVS and CDR2 is FQNEAQ. The V and J ends lost 5 bases and 3 bases, in that order; junction bases with no gene match: 6.

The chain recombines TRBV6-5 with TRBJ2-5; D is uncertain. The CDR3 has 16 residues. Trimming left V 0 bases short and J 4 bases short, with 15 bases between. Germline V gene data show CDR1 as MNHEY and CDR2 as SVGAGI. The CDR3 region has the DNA TGTGCCAGCAGTTACTCCGTCCTCGGGCTCGGAGAGACCCAGTACTTC. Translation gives CASSYSVLGLGETQYF.

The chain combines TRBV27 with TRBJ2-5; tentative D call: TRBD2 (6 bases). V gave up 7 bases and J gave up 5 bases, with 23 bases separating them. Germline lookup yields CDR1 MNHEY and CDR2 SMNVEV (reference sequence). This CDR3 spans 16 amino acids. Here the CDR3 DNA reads TGTGCCAGCAACCCCACAAGCGCGGGGTTTCGCGAGACCCAGTACTTC. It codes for CASNPTSAGFRETQYF.

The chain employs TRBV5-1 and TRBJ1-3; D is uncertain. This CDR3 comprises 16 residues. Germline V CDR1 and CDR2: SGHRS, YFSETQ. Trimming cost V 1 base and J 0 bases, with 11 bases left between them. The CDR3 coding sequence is TGCGCCAGCAGCTTGTTGATGGGAAACTCTGGAAACACCATATATTTT. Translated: CASSLLMGNSGNTIYF. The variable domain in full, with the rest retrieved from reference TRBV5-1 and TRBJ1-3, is KAGVTQTPRYLIKTRGQQVTLSCSPISGHRSVSWYQQTPGQGLQFLFEYFSETQRNKGNFPGRFSGRQFSNSRSEMNVSTLELGDSALYLCASSLLMGNSGNTIYFGEGSWLTVV.

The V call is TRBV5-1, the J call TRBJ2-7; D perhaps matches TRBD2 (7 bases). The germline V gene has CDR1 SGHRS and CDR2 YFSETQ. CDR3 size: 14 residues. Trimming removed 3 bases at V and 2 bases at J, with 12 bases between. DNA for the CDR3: TGCGCCAGCAGCTCCAACGGGGGGCCCTACGAGCAGTACTTC. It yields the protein CASSSNGGPYEQYF. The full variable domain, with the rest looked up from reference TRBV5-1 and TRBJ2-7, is KAGVTQTPRYLIKTRGQQVTLSCSPISGHRSVSWYQQTPGQGLQFLFEYFSETQRNKGNFPGRFSGRQFSNSRSEMNVSTLELGDSALYLCASSSNGGPYEQYFGPGTRLTVT.